This TCR beta chain was recorded in a study of cytomegalovirus exposure and HLA in healthy donors. Germline lookup yields CDR1 SGHVS and CDR2 FNYEAQ. V was pared by 5 bases and J by 0 bases, with 8 bases between. The CDR3 sequence is 14 residues long. The primer mix had 60 Vbeta and 13 Jbeta primers. Original data processing: Some 10 million shared chains were among the approximately 76 million unique TCR beta chains that a later analysis counted. Sequenced by immunoSEQ multiplex PCR; TCRdb stores in-frame clones only, minus some. V and J calls and clone size are as listed in that table; D and trimming were resolved from the DNA. The table gives about 140,000 clones; the top ten clones make up about 0.96% of it.

The gene calls are TRBV7-6 and TRBJ1-5; possibly TRBD1 for D (6 bases). The source is a male donor in good health and CMV-seronegative. Sequences were obtained from PBMCs. CDR3 bases: TGTGCCAGCAGCCTGGACAGTAGCAATCAGCCCCAGCATTTT. Encoded protein: CASSLDSSNQPQHF.